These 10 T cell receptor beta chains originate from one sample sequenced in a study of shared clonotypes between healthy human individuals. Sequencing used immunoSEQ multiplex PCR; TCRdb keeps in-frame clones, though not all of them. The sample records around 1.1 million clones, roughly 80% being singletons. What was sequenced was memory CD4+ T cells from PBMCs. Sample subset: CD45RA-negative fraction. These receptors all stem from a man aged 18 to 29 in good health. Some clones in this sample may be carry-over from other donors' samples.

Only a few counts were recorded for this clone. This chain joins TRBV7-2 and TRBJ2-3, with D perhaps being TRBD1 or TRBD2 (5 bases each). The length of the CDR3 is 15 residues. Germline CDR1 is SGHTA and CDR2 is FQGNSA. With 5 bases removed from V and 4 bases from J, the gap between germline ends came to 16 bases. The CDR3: CASSPSGTRADTQYF. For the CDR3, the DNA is TGTGCCAGCAGCCCCTCCGGGACCCGGGCAGATACGCAGTATTTT. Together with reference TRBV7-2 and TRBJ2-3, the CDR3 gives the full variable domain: GAGVSQSPSNKVTEKGKDVELRCDPISGHTALYWYRQSLGQGLEFLIYFQGNSAPDKSGLPSDRFSAERTGGSVSTLTIQRTQQEDSAVYLCASSPSGTRADTQYFGPGTRLTVL.

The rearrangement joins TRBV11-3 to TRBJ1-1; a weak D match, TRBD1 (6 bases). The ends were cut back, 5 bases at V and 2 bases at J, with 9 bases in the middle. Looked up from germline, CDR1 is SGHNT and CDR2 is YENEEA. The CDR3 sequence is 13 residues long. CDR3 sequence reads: CASSRDINTEAFF. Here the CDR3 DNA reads TGTGCCAGCAGCCGGGACATTAACACTGAAGCTTTCTTT.

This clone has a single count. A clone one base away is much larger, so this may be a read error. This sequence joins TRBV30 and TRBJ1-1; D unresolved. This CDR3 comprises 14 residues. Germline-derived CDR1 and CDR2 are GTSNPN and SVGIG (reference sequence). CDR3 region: CARSSGDRGTEAFF. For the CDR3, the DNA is TGTGCCAGGAGTTCGGGAGACCGGGGTACTGAAGCTTTCTTT.

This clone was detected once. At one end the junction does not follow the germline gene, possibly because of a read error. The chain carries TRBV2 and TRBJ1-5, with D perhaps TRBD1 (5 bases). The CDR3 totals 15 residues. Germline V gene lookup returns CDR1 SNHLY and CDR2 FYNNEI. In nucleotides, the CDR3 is TGTTCCAGCAGTGAAGGGCGCAGGGTAGATCAGCCCCAGCATTTT. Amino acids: CSSSEGRRVDQPQHF.

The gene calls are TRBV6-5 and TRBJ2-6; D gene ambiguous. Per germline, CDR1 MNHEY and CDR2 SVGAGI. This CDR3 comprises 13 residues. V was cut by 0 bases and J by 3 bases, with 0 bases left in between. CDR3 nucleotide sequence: TGTGCCAGCAGTTACTCTGGGGCCAACGTCCTGACTTTC. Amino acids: CASSYSGANVLTF.

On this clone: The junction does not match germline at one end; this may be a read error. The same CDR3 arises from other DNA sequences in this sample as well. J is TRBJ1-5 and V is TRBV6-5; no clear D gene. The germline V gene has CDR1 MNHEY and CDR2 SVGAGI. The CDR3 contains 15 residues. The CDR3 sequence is CASSYSRSSNQPQHF. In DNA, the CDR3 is TGTGCCAGCAGTTATAGTCGTTCTAGCAATCAGCCCCAGCACTTT.

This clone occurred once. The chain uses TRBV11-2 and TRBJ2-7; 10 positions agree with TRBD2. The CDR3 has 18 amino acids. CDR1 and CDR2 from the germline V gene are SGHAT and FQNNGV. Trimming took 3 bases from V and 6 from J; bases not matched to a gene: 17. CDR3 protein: CASSFNPPSLAGPFEQYF. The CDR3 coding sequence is TGTGCCAGCAGCTTTAACCCCCCCTCACTAGCGGGACCATTCGAGCAGTACTTC.

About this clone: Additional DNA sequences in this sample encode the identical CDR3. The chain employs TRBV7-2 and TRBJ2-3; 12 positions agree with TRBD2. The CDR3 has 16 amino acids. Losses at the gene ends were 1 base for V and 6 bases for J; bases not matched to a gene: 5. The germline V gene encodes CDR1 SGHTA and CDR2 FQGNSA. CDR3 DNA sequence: TGTGCCAGCAGCTTAGAGGCTAGCGGGAGGGGTGATACGCAGTATTTT. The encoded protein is CASSLEASGRGDTQYF.

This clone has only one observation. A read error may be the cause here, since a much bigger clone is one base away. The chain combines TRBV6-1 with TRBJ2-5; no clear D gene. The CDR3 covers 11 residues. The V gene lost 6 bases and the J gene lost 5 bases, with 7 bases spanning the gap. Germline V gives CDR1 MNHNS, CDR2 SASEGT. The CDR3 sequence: CASSPVETQYF. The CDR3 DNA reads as TGTGCCAGCAGCCCAGTGGAGACCCAGTACTTC.

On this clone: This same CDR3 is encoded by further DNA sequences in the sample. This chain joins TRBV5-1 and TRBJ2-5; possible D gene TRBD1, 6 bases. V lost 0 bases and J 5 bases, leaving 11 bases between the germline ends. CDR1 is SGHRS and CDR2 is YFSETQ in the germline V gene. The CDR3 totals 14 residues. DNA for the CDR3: TGCGCCAGCAGCTTGGGAGGGGGTTCGGAGACCCAGTACTTC. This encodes CASSLGGGSETQYF.